This record concerns one TCR beta chain sequence. No antigen is known for it. Patients all relapsed after autologous stem cell transplantation, and there was variation in brentuximab vedotin exposure. TCRdb's table, derived via immunoSEQ multiplex PCR, lists solely in-frame clones and lacks some. The sample lists approximately 79,000 clones; 85% to 95% were seen once. The sample belongs to a study of PD-1 blockade in classical Hodgkin lymphoma. Study results and limitations: Patients who began taking nivolumab under 1 year after ASCT were left out. CD4+ TCR diversity climbed significantly by C4D1, unlike CD8+ TCR diversity.

The TCR sequence derives from a human donor with classical Hodgkin lymphoma. Sequencing used peripheral blood mononuclear cells (PBMCs), obtained before the second cycle of nivolumab.

The DNA for the CDR3 is TGTGCCAGCAGTTTAGAAGGCCCACCCTACGAGCAGTACTTC. The encoded protein is CASSLEGPPYEQYF. The chain joins TRBV27 to TRBJ2-7; D ambiguous. The CDR3 is 14 residues long. Trimming removed 2 bases at V and 2 bases at J, with 10 bases between. Germline loops: CDR1 MNHEY, CDR2 SMNVEV (reference sequence).